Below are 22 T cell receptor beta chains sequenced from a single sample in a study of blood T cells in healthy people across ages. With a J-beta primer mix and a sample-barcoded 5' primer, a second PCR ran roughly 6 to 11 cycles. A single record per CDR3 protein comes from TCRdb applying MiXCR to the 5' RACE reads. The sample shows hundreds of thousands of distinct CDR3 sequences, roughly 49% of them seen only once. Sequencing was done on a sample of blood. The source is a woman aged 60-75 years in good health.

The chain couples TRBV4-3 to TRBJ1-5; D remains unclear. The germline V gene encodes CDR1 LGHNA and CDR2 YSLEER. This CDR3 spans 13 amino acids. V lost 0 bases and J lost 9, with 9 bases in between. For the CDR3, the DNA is TGCGCCAGCAGCCAAGATTTTGGGCTGCCCCAGCATTTT. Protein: CASSQDFGLPQHF.

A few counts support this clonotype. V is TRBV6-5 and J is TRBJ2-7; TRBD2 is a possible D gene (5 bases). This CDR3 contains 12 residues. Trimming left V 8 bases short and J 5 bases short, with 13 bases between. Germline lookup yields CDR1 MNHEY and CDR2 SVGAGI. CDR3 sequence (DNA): TGTGCCAGCGGCCGAGGGCGCGACGAGCAGTACTTC. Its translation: CASGRGRDEQYF.

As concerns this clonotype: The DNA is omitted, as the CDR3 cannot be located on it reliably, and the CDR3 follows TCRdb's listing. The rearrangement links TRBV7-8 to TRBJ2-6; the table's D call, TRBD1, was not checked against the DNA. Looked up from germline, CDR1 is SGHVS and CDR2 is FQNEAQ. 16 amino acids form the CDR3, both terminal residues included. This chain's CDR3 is CASSFGQGSGANVLTF.

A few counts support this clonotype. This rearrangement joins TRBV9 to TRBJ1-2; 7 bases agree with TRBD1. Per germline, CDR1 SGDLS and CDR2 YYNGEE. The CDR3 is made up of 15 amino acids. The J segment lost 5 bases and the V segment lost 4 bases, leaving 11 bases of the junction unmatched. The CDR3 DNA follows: TGTGCCAGCAGCCCAAGTCTGACAGGGCTTTATGGCTACACCTTC. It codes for CASSPSLTGLYGYTF.

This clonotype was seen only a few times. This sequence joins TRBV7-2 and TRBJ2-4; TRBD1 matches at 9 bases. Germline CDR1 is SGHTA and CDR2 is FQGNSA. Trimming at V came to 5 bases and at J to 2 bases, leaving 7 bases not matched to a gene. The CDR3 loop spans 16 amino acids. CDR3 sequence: CASSKGQGGSKNIQYF. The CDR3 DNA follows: TGTGCCAGCAGCAAGGGACAGGGAGGGTCCAAAAACATTCAGTACTTC.

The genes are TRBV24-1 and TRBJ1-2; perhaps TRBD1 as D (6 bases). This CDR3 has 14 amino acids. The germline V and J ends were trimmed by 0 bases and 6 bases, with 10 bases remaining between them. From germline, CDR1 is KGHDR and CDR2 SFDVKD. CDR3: CATSDLSRGDGYTF. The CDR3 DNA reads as TGTGCCACCAGTGATTTGTCCAGGGGTGATGGCTACACCTTC.

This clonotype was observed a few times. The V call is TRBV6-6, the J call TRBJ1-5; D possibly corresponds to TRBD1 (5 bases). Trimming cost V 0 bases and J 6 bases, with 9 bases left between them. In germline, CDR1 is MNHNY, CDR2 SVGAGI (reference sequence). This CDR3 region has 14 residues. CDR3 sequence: CASSYSWGGQPQHF. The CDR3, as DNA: TGTGCCAGCAGTTACTCCTGGGGGGGTCAGCCCCAGCATTTT.

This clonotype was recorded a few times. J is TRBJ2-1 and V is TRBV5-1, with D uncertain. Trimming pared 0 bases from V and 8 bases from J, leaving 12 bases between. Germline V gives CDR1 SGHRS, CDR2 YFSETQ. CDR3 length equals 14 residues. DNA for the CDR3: TGCGCCAGCAGCTTGGTTCCAGGCTGGTATGAGCAGTTCTTC. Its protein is CASSLVPGWYEQFF. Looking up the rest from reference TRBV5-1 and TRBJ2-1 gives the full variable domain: KAGVTQTPRYLIKTRGQQVTLSCSPISGHRSVSWYQQTPGQGLQFLFEYFSETQRNKGNFPGRFSGRQFSNSRSEMNVSTLELGDSALYLCASSLVPGWYEQFFGPGTRLTVL.

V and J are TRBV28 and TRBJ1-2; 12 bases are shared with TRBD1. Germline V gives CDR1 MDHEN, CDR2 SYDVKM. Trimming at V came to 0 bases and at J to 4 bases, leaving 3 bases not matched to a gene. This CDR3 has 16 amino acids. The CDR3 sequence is CASSLWGTGGAYGYTF. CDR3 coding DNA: TGTGCCAGCAGTTTATGGGGGACAGGGGGCGCCTATGGCTACACCTTC.

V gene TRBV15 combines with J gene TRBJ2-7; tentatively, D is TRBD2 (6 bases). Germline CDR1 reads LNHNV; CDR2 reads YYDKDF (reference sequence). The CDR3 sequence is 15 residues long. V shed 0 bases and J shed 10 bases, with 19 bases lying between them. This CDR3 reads CATSRDPGLAAFQYF. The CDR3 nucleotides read TGTGCCACCAGCAGAGATCCGGGTTTAGCGGCCTTTCAGTACTTC.

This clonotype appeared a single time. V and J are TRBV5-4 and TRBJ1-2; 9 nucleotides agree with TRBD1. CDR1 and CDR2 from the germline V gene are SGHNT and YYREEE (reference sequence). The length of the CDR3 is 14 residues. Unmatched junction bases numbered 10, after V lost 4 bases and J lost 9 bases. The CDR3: CASSDRDRETSYTF. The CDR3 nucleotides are TGTGCCAGCAGCGACCGGGACAGGGAAACTAGCTACACCTTC.

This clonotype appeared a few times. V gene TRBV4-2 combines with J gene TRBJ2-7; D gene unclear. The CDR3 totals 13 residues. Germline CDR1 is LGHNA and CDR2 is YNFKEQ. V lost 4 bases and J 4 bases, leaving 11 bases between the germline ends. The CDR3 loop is CASSPQEEYEQYF. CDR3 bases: TGTGCCAGCAGCCCCCAGGAAGAGTACGAGCAGTACTTC.

CDR3 sequence (DNA): TGTGCCAGCAGTGCACAACCCTATTCACCCCTCCACTTT. Translation: CASSAQPYSPLHF. The chain has TRBV12-3 or TRBV12-4 and TRBJ1-6; no reliable D call. The CDR3 totals 13 residues. V dropped 5 bases and J dropped 8 bases, with 10 bases sitting between them.

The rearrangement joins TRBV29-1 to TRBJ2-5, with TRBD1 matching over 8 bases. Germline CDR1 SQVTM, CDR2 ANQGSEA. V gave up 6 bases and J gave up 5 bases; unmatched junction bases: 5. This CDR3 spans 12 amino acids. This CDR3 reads CSVRDRQETQYF. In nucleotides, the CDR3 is TGCAGCGTACGGGACAGGCAGGAGACCCAGTACTTC.

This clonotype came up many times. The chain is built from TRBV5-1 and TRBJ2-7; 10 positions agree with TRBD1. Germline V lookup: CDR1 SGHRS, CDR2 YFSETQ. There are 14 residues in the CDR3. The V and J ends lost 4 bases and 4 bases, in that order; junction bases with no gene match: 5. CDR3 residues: CASSVGQGGYEQYF. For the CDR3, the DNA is TGCGCCAGCAGCGTCGGACAGGGGGGGTACGAGCAGTACTTC.

The chain's CDR3 is CAISEALGQVLEQYF. The DNA of the CDR3 is TGTGCCATCAGTGAGGCGCTGGGACAGGTTCTCGAGCAGTACTTC. V and J are TRBV10-3 and TRBJ2-5; TRBD1 agrees at 8 bases. The DNA end is a closer match to TRBJ2-7, so the J assignment may be wrong. There are 15 residues in the CDR3. Germline V gene lookup returns CDR1 ENHRY and CDR2 SYGVKD.

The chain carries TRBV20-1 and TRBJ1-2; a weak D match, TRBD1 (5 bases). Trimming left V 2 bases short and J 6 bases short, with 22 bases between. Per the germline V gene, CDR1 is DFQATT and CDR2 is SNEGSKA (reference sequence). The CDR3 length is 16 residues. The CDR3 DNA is TGCAGTGCTAGACCATCTACAACGGTCCGGGGCCATGGCTACACCTTC. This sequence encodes CSARPSTTVRGHGYTF.

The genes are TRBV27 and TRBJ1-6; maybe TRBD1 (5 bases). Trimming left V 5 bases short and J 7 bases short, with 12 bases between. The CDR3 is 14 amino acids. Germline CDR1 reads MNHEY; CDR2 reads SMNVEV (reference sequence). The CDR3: CASSNWDGNSPLHF. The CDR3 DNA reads TGTGCCAGCAGTAACTGGGACGGCAATTCACCCCTCCACTTT.

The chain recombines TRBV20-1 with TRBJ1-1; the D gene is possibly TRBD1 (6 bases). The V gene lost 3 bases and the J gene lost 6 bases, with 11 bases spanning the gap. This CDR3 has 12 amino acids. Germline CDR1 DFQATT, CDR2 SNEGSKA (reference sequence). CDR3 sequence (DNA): TGCAGTGCTAGCAGGGGCTGGTCTGAAGCTTTCTTT. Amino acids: CSASRGWSEAFF.

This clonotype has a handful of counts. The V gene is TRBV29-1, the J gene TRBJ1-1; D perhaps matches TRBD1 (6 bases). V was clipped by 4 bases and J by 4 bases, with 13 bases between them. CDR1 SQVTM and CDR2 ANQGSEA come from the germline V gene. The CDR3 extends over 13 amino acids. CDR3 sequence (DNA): TGCAGCGTTGCGAGGACAGTTAGCACTGAAGCTTTCTTT. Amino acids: CSVARTVSTEAFF.

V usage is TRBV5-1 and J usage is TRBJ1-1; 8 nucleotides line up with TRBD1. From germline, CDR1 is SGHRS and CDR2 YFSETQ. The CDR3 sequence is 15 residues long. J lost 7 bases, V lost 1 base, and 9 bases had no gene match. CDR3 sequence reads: CASSLPDRGEVEAFF. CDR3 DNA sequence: TGCGCCAGCAGCTTGCCAGACAGGGGAGAGGTTGAAGCTTTCTTT.

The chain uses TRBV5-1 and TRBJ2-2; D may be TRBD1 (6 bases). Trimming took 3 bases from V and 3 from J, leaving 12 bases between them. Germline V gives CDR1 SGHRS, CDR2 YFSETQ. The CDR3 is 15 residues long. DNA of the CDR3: TGCGCCAGCAGCTCGACAGGTCCGGACACCGGGGAGCTGTTTTTT. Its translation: CASSSTGPDTGELFF.